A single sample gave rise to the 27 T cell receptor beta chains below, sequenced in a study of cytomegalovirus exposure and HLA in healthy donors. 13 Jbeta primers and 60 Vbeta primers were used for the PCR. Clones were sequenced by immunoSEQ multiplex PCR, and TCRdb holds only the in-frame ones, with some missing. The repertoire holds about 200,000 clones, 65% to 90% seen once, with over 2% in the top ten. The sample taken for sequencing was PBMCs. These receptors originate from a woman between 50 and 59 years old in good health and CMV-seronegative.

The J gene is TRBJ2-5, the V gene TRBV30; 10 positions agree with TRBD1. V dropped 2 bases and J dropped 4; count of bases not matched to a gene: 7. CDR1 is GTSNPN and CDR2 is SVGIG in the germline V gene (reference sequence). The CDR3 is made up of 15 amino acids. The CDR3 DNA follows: TGTGCCTGGAGTCCTGGACAGGGGGTCGGAGAGACCCAGTACTTC. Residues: CAWSPGQGVGETQYF.

CDR3 DNA sequence: TGTGCCAGCGGCACGATCACTGAAGCTTTCTTT. Translated: CASGTITEAFF. This chain joins TRBV28 and TRBJ1-1; D unresolved. This CDR3 has 11 amino acids. V was pared by 8 bases and J by 4 bases, with 8 bases between. Germline-derived CDR1 and CDR2 are MDHEN and SYDVKM.

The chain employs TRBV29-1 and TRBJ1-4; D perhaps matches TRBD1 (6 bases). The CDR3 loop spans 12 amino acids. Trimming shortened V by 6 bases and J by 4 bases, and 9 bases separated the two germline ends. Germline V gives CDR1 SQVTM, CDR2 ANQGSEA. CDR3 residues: CSVGQYNEKLFF. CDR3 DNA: TGCAGCGTCGGACAGTATAATGAAAAACTGTTTTTT.

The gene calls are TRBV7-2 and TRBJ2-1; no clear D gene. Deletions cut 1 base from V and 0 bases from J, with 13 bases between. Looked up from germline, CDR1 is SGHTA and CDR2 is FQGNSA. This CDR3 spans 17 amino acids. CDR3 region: CASSLEARIGSYNEQFF. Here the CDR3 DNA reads TGTGCCAGCAGCTTAGAGGCGCGGATAGGCTCCTACAATGAGCAGTTCTTC.

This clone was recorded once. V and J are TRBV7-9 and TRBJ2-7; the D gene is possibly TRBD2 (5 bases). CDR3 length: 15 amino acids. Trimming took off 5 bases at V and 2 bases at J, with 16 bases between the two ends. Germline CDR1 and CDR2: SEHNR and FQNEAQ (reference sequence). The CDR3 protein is CASSQRGEGAYEQYF. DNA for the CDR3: TGTGCCAGCAGCCAACGTGGAGAGGGAGCCTACGAGCAGTACTTC.

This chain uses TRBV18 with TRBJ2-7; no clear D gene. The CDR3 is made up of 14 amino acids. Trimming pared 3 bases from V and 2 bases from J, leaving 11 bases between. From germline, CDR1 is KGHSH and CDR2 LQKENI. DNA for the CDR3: TGTGCCAGCTCACCCCGTAGCAGTCCCTACGAGCAGTACTTC. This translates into CASSPRSSPYEQYF.

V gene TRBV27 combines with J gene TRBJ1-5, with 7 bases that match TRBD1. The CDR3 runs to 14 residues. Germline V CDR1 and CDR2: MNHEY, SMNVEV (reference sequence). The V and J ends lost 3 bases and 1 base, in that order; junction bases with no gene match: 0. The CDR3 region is CASSFRGSNQPQHF. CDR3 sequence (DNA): TGTGCCAGCAGTTTCAGGGGGAGCAATCAGCCCCAGCATTTT.

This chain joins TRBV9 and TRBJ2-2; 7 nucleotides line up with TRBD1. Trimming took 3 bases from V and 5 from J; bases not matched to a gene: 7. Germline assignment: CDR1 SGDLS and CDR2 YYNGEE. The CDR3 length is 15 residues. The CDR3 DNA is TGTGCCAGCAGCGGCCACAGGGGCGGAACCGGGGAGCTGTTTTTT. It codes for CASSGHRGGTGELFF.

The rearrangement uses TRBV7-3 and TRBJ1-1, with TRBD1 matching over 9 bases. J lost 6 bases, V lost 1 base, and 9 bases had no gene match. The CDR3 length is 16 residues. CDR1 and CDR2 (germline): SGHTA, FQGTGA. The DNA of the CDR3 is TGTGCCAGCAGCTTAAAGGGACAGGGAGGCTTCGCTGAAGCTTTCTTT. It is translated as CASSLKGQGGFAEAFF.

CDR3 coding DNA: TGTGCCAGCAGTATGACAGTTCCTGAAGCTTTCTTT. Translated: CASSMTVPEAFF. The chain carries TRBV6-1 and TRBJ1-1; a possible D gene is TRBD1 (5 bases). Germline values: CDR1 MNHNS, CDR2 SASEGT. The CDR3 contains 12 residues. Between the trimmed V and J ends, which lost 5 bases and 6 bases, there was a span of 10 bases.

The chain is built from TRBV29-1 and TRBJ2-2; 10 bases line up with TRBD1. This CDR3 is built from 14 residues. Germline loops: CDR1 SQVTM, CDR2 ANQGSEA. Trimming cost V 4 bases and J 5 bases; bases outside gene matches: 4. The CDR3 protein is CSVGPGQGTGELFF. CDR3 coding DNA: TGCAGCGTTGGTCCGGGACAGGGGACCGGGGAGCTGTTTTTT.

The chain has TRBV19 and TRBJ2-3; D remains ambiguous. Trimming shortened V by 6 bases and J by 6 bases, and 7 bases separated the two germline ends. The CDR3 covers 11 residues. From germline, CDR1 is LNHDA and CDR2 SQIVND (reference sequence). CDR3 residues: CASSWLDTQYF. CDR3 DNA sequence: TGTGCCAGTAGCTGGCTGGATACGCAGTATTTT.

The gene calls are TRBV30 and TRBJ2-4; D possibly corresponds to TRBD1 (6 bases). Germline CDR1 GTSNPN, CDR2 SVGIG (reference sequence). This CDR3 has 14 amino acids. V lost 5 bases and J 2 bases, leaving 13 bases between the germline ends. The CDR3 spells CAWARGASKNIQYF. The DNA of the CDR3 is TGTGCCTGGGCCAGGGGCGCGTCCAAAAACATTCAGTACTTC.

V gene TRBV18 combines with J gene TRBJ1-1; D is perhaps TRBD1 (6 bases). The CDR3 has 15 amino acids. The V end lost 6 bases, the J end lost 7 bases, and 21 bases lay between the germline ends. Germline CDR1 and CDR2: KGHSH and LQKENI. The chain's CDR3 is CASSQGLGRAGEAFF. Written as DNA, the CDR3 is TGTGCCAGCTCCCAGGGGCTTGGACGCGCTGGTGAAGCTTTCTTT. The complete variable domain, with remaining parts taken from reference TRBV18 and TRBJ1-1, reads NAGVMQNPRHLVRRRGQEARLRCSPMKGHSHVYWYRQLPEEGLKFMVYLQKENIIDESGMPKERFSAEFPKEGPSILRIQQVVRGDSAAYFCASSQGLGRAGEAFFGQGTRLTVV.

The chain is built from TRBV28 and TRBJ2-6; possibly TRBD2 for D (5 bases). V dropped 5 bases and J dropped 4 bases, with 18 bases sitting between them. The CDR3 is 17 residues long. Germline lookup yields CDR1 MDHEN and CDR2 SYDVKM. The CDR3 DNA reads TGTGCCAGCAGTCCTACTCTCGGGGTTTCGGGGGCCAACGTCCTGACTTTC. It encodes CASSPTLGVSGANVLTF.

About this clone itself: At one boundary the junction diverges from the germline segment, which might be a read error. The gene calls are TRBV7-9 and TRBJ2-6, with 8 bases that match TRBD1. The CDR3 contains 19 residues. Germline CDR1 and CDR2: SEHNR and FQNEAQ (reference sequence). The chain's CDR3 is CSSSLRGRGPETGANVLTF. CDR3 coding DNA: TGTTCCAGCAGCCTTCGGGGCAGGGGGCCGGAAACTGGGGCCAACGTCCTGACTTTC.

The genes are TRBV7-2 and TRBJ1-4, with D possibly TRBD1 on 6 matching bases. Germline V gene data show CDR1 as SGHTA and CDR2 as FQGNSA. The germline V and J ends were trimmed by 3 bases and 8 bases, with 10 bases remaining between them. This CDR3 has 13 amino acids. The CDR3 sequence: CASSLQQGEKLFF. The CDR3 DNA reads TGTGCCAGCAGCTTGCAACAGGGAGAAAAACTGTTTTTT. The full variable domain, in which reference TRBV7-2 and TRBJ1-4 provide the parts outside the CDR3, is GAGVSQSPSNKVTEKGKDVELRCDPISGHTALYWYRQSLGQGLEFLIYFQGNSAPDKSGLPSDRFSAERTGGSVSTLTIQRTQQEDSAVYLCASSLQQGEKLFFGSGTQLSVL.

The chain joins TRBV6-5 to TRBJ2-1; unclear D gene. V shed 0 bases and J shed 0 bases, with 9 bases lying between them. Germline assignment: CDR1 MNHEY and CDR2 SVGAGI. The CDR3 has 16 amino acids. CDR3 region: CASSYSLRSSYNEQFF. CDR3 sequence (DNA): TGTGCCAGCAGTTACTCCCTTAGAAGCTCCTACAATGAGCAGTTCTTC.

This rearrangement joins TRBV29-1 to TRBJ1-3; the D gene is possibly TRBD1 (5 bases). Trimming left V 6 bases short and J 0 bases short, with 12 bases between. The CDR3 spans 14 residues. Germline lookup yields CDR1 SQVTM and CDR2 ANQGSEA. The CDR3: CSVAAGPSGNTIYF. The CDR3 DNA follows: TGCAGCGTCGCTGCGGGGCCCTCTGGAAACACCATATATTTT.

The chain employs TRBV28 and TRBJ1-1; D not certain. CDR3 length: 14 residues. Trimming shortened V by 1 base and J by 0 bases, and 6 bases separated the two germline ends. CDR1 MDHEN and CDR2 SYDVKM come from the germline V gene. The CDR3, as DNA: TGTGCCAGCAGTTTATTAAGCTTGAACACTGAAGCTTTCTTT. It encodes CASSLLSLNTEAFF. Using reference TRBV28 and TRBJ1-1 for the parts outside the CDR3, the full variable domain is DVKVTQSSRYLVKRTGEKVFLECVQDMDHENMFWYRQDPGLGLRLIYFSYDVKMKEKGDIPEGYSVSREKKERFSLILESASTNQTSMYLCASSLLSLNTEAFFGQGTRLTVV.

The CDR3, as DNA: TGCGCCAGCAGCTGGACAGCGGAGTACGAGCAGTACTTC. Its protein product is CASSWTAEYEQYF. V is TRBV5-1 and J is TRBJ2-5; possible D gene TRBD1, 6 bases. The DNA matches TRBJ2-7 better at its end, which makes the J call doubtful. The germline V gene has CDR1 SGHRS and CDR2 YFSETQ. The CDR3 length is 13 residues.

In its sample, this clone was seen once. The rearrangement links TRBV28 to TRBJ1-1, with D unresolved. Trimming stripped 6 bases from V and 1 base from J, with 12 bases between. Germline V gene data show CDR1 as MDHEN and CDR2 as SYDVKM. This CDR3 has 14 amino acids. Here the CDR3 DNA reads TGTGCCAGCAGCCCAACACTACCGAACACTGAAGCTTTCTTT. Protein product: CASSPTLPNTEAFF.

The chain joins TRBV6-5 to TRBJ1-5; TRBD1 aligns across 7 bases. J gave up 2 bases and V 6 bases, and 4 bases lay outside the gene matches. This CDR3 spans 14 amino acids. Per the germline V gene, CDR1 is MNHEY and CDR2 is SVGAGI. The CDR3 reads CASSPGQGNQPQHF. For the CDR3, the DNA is TGTGCCAGCAGCCCTGGACAGGGCAATCAGCCCCAGCATTTT.

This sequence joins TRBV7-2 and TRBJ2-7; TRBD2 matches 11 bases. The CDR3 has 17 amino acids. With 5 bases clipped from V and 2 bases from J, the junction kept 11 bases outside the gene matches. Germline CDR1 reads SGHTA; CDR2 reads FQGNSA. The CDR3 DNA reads TGTGCCAGCAGCGACCCCCTTATTAGCGGGAGGGCCTACGAGCAGTACTTC. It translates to CASSDPLISGRAYEQYF.

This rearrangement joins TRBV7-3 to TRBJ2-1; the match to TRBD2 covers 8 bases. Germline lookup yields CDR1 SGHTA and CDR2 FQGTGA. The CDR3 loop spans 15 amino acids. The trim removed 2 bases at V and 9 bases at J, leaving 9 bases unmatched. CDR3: CASSLGLGREAEQFF. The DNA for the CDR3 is TGTGCCAGCAGCTTAGGCTTGGGGCGGGAGGCTGAGCAGTTCTTC.

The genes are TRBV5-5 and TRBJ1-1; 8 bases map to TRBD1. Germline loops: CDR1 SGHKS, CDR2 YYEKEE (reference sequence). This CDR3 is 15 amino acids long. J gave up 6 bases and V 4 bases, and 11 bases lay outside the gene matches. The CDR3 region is CASSPLGQGGPEAFF. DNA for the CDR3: TGTGCCAGCAGCCCGCTTGGACAGGGTGGACCTGAAGCTTTCTTT.

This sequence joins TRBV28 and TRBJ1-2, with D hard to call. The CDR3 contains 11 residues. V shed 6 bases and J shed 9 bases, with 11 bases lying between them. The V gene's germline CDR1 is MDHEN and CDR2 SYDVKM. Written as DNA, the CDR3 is TGTGCCAGCAGCCCTGGAGGGCGCTACACCTTC. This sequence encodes CASSPGGRYTF.